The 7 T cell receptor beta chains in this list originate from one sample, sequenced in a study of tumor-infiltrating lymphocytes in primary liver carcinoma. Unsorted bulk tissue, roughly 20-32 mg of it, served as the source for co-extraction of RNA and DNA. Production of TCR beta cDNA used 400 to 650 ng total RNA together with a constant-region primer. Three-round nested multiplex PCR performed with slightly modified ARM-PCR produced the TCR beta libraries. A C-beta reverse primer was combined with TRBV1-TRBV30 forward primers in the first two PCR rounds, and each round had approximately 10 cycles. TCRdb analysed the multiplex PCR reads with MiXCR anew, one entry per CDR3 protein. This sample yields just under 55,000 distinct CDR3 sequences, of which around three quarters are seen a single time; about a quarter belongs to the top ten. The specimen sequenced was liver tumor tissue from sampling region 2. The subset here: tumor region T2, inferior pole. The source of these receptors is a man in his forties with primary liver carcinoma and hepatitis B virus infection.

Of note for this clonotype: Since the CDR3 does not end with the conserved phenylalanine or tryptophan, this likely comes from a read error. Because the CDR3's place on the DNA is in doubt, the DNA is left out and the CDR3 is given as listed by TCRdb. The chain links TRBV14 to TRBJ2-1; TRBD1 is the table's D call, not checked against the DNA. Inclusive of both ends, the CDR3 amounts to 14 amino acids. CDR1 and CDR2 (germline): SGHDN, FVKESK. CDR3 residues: CASSLSPRWNEQLL.

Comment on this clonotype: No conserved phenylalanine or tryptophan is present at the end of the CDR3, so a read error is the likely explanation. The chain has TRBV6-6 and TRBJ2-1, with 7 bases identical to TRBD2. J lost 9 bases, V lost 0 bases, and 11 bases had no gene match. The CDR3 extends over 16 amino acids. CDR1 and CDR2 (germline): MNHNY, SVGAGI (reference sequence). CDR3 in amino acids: CASSYSRGRAWAEQFL. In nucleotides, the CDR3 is TGTGCCAGCAGTTACTCACGTGGGAGGGCTTGGGCTGAGCAGTTCCTC.

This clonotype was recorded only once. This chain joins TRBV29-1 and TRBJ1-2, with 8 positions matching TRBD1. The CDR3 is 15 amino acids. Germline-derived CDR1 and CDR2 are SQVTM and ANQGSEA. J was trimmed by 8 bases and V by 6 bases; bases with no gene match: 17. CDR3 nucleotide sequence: TGCAGCGTCACGGACAGGGACAGTAACATAGGGGGCTACACCTTC. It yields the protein CSVTDRDSNIGGYTF. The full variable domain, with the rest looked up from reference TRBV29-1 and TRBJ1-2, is SAVISQKPSRDICQRGTSLTIQCQVDSQVTMMFWYRQQPGQSLTLIATANQGSEATYESGFVIDKFPISRPNLTFSTLTVSNMSPEDSSIYLCSVTDRDSNIGGYTFGSGTRLTVV.

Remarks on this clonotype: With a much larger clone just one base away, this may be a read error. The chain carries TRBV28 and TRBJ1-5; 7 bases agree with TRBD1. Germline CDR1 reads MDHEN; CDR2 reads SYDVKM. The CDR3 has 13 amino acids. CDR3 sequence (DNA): TGTGTCAGCAGTTTCAGGGGGGGTCAGCCCCAGCATTTT. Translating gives CVSSFRGGQPQHF.

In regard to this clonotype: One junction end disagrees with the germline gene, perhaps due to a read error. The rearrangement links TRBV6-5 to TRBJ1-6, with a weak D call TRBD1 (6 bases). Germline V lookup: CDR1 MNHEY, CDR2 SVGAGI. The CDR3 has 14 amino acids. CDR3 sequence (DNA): TGTGACAGCAGTTACGGGGGCACCGATTCACCCCTCCACTTT. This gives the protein CDSSYGGTDSPLHF.

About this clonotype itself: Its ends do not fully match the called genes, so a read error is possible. Here the CDR3 DNA reads TGTGGCATCGGCCGAGATGACTCAGCGCAGTACTTC. Its protein is CGIGRDDSAQYF. The chain employs TRBV10-3 and TRBJ2-7; no definite D call. The length of the CDR3 is 12 residues. CDR1 is ENHRY and CDR2 is SYGVKD in the germline V gene.

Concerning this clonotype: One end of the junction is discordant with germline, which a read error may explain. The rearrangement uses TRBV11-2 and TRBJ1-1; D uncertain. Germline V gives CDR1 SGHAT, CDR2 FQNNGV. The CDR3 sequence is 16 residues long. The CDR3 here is CVSSFDLGGRIAEAFF. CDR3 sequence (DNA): TGTGTCAGCAGCTTCGATTTGGGCGGAAGAATCGCTGAAGCCTTCTTT.